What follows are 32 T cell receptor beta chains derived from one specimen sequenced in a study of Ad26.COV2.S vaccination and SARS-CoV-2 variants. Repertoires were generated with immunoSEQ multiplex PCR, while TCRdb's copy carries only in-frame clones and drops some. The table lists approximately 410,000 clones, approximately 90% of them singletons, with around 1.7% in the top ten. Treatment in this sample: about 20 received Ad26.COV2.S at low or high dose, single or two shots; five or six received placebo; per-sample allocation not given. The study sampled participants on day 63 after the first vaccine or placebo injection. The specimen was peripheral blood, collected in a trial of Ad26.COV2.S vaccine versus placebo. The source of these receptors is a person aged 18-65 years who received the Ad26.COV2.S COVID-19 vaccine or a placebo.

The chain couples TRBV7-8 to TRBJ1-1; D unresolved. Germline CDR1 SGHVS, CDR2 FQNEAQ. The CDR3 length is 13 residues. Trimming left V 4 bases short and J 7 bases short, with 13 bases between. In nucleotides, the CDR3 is TGTGCCAGCAGCTCCGGTAGGTCCGTTGAAGCTTTCTTT. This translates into CASSSGRSVEAFF.

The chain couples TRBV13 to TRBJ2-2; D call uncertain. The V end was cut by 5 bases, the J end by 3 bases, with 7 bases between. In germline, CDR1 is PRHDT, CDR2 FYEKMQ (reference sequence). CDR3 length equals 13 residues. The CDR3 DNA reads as TGTGCCAGCAGCGGAGAGGACACCGGGGAGCTGTTTTTT. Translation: CASSGEDTGELFF.

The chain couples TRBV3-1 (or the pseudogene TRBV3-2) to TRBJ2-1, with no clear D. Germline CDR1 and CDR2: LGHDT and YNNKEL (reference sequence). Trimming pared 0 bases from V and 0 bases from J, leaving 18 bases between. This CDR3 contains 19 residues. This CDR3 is CASSQENYRTLPSYNEQFF. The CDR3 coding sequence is TGTGCCAGCAGCCAAGAAAACTACCGTACCCTTCCCTCCTACAATGAGCAGTTCTTC.

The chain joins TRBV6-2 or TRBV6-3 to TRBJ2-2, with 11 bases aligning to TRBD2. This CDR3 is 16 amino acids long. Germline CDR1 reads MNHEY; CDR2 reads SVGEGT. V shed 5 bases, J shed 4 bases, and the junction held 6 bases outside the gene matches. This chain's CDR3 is CASSALAGVITGELFF. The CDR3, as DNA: TGTGCCAGCAGTGCACTAGCGGGGGTGATCACCGGGGAGCTGTTTTTT.

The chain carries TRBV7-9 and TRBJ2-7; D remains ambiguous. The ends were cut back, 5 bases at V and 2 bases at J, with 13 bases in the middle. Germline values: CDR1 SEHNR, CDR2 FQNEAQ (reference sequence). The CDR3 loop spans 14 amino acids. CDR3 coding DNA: TGTGCCAGCAGCCCCCCCGGTCTCACCTACGAGCAGTACTTC. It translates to CASSPPGLTYEQYF.

The CDR3 sequence is CASSQLAGGADTQYF. For the CDR3, the DNA is TGTGCCAGCAGCCAACTAGCGGGGGGTGCAGATACGCAGTATTTT. The chain recombines TRBV3-1 (or the pseudogene TRBV3-2) with TRBJ2-3; TRBD2 aligns across 11 bases. The germline CDR1 and CDR2 sequences are LGHDT and YNNKEL (reference sequence). There are 15 residues in the CDR3. With V trimmed by 2 bases and J by 4 bases, 2 bases remained unmatched.

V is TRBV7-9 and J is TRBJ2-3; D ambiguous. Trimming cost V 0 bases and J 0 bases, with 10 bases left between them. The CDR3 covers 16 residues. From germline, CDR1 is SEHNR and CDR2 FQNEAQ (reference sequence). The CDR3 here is CASSLATSPSTDTQYF. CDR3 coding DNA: TGTGCCAGCAGCTTAGCCACATCCCCTAGCACAGATACGCAGTATTTT.

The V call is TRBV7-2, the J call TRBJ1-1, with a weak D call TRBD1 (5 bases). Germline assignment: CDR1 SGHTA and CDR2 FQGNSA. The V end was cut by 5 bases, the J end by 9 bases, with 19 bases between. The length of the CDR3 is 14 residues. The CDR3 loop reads CASSRPGPGRKAFF. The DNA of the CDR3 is TGTGCCAGCAGCCGTCCGGGTCCAGGGCGCAAAGCTTTCTTT. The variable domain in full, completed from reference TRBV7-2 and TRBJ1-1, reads GAGVSQSPSNKVTEKGKDVELRCDPISGHTALYWYRQSLGQGLEFLIYFQGNSAPDKSGLPSDRFSAERTGGSVSTLTIQRTQQEDSAVYLCASSRPGPGRKAFFGQGTRLTVV.

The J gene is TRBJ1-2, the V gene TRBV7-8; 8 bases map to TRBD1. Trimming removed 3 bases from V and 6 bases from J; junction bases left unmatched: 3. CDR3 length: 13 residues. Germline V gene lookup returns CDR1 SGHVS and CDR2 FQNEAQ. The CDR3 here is CASSLTGEDGYTF. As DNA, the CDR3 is TGTGCCAGCAGCTTGACAGGGGAGGATGGCTACACCTTC.

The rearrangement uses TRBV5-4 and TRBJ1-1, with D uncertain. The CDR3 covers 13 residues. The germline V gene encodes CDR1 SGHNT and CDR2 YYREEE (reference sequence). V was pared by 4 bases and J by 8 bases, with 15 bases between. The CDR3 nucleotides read TGTGCCAGCAGCCTCCCGACTGGGCACGAAGCTTTCTTT. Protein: CASSLPTGHEAFF.

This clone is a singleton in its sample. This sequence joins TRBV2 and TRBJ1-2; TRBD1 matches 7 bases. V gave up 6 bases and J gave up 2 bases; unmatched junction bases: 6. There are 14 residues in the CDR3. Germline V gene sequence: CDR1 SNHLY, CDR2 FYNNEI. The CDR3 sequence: CASSDRAFNYGYTF. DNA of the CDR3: TGTGCCAGCAGCGACAGGGCGTTCAACTATGGCTACACCTTC. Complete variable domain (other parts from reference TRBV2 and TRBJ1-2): EPEVTQTPSHQVTQMGQEVILRCVPISNHLYFYWYRQILGQKVEFLVSFYNNEISEKSEIFDDQFSVERPDGSNFTLKIRSTKLEDSAMYFCASSDRAFNYGYTFGSGTRLTVV.

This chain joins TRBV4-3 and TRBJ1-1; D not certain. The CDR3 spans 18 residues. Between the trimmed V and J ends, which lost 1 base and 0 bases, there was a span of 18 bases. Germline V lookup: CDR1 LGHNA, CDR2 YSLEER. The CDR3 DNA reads TGCGCCAGCAGCCAAGTTTTTGTTGATTACGGATTGAACACTGAAGCTTTCTTT. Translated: CASSQVFVDYGLNTEAFF.

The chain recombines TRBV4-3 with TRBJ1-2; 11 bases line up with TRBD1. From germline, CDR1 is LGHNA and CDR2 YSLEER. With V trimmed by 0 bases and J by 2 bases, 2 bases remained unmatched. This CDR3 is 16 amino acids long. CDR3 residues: CASSQDGDRGNYGYTF. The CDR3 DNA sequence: TGCGCCAGCAGCCAAGATGGGGACAGGGGGAACTATGGCTACACCTTC.

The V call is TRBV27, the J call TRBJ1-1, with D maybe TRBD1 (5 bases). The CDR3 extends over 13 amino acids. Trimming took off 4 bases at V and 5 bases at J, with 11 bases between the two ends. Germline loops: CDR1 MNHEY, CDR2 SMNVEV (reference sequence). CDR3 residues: CASSSQGGTEAFF. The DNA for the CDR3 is TGTGCCAGCAGTTCTCAGGGAGGAACTGAAGCTTTCTTT.

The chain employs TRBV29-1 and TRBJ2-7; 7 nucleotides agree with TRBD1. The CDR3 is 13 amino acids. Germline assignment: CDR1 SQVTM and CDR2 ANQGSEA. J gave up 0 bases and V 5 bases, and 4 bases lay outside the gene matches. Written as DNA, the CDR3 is TGCAGCGTTATCAGGGGGACCTCCTACGAGCAGTACTTC. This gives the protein CSVIRGTSYEQYF.

The CDR3 reads CAISEFFLAGPNTDTQYF. In DNA form, the CDR3 reads TGTGCCATCAGTGAGTTCTTCCTAGCGGGGCCCAACACAGATACGCAGTATTTT. The chain carries TRBV10-3 and TRBJ2-3; 9 bases are shared with TRBD2. The germline V gene has CDR1 ENHRY and CDR2 SYGVKD. This CDR3 region has 18 residues. The V and J ends lost 1 base and 2 bases, in that order; junction bases with no gene match: 10.

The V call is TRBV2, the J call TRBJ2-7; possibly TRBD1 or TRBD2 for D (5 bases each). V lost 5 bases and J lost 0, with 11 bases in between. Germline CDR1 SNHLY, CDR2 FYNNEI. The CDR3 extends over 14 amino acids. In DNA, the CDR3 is TGTGCCAGCAGTTTGCCAGGGAGCTCCTACGAGCAGTACTTC. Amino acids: CASSLPGSSYEQYF.

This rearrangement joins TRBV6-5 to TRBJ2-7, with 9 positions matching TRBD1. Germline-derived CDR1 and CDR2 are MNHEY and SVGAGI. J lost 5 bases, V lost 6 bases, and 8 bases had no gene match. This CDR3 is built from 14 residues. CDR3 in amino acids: CASSTGGVFHEQYF. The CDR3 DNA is TGTGCCAGCAGCACAGGGGGCGTATTCCACGAGCAGTACTTC.

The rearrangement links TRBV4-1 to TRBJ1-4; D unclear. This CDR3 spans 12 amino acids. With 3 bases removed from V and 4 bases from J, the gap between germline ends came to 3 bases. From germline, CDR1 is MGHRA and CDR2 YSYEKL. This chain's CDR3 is CASSQINEKLFF. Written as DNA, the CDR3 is TGCGCCAGCAGCCAGATTAATGAAAAACTGTTTTTT.

CDR3 bases: TGTGCCAGCAGCTTAATGGGCCTCAGCTCCTATAATTCACCCCTCCACTTT. Protein product: CASSLMGLSSYNSPLHF. The rearrangement uses TRBV7-2 and TRBJ1-6; unclear D gene. V dropped 2 bases and J dropped 0 bases, with 11 bases sitting between them. The CDR3 contains 17 residues. Germline V lookup: CDR1 SGHTA, CDR2 FQGNSA. Supplemented by reference TRBV7-2 and TRBJ1-6, the full variable domain reads GAGVSQSPSNKVTEKGKDVELRCDPISGHTALYWYRQSLGQGLEFLIYFQGNSAPDKSGLPSDRFSAERTGGSVSTLTIQRTQQEDSAVYLCASSLMGLSSYNSPLHFGNGTRLTVT.

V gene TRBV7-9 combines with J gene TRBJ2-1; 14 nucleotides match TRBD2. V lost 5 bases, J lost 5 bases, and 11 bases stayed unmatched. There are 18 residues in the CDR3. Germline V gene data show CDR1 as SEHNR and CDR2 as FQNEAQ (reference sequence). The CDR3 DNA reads TGTGCCAGCAGCCCGGGACTAGCGGGGGCCAAACTCCACAATGAGCAGTTCTTC. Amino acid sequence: CASSPGLAGAKLHNEQFF.

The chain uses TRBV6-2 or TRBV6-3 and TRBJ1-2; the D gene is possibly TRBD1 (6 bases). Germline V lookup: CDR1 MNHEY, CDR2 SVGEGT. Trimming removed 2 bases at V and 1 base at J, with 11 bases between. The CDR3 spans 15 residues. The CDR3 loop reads CASSYRTAYNYGYTF. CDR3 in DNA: TGTGCCAGCAGTTACCGGACAGCTTATAACTATGGCTACACCTTC.

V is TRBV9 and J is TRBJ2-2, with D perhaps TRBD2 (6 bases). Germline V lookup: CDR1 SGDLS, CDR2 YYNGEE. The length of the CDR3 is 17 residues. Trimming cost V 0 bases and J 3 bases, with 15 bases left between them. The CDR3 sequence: CASSVVTSRVDTGELFF. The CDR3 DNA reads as TGTGCCAGCAGCGTAGTTACTAGCCGAGTCGACACCGGGGAGCTGTTTTTT.

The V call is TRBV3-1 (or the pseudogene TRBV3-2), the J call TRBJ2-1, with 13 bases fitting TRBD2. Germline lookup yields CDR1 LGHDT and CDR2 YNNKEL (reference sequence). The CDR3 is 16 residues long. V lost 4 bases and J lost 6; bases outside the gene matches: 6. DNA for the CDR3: TGTGCCAGCAGCCCGATACTAGCGGGGGGGCCCAATGAGCAGTTCTTC. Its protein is CASSPILAGGPNEQFF.

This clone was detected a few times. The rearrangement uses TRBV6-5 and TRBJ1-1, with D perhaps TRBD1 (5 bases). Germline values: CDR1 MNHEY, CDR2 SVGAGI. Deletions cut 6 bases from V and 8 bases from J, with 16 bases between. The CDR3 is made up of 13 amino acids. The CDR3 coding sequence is TGTGCCAGCAGGCCGGGACCACGTTTAGAAGCTTTCTTT. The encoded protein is CASRPGPRLEAFF.

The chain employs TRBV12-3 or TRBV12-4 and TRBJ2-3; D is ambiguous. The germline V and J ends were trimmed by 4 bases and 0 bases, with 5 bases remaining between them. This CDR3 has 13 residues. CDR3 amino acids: CASSSLSTDTQYF. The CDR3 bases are TGTGCCAGCAGTTCTCTTAGCACAGATACGCAGTATTTT.

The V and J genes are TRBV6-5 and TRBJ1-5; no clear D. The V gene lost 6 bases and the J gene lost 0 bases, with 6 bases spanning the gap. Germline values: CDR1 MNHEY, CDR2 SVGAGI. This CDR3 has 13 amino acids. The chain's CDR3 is CASRHDSNQPQHF. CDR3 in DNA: TGTGCCAGCAGACACGATAGCAATCAGCCCCAGCATTTT.

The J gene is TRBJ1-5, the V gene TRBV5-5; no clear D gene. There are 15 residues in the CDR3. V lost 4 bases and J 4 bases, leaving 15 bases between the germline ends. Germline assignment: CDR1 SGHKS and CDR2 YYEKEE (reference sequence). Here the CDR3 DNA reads TGTGCCAGCAGCCGGGGATATAACACAAATCAGCCCCAGCATTTT. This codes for CASSRGYNTNQPQHF.

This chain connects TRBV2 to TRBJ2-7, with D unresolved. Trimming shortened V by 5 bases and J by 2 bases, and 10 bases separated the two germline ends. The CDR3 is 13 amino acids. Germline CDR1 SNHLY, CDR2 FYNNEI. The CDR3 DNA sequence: TGTGCCAGCAGTCCACAGAGGACCTACGAGCAGTACTTC. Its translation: CASSPQRTYEQYF.

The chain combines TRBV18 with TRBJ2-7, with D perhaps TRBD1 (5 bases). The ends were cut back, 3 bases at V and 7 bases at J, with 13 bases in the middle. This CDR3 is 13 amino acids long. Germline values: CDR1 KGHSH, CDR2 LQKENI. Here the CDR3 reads CASSPDMLREQYF. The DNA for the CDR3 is TGTGCCAGCTCACCGGACATGTTGAGGGAGCAGTACTTC.

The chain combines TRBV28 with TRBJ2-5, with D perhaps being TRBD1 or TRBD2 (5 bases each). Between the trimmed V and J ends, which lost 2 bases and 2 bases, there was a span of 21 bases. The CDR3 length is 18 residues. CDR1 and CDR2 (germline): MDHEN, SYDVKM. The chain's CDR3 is CASSLISGGGAKQETQYF. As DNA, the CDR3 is TGTGCCAGCAGTTTAATTTCGGGTGGGGGAGCAAAACAAGAGACCCAGTACTTC.

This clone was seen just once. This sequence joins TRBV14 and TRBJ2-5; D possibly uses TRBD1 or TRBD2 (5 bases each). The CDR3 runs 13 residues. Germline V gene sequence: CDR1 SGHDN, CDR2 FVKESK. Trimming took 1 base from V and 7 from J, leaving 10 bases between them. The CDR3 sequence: CASSQGDRRTQYF. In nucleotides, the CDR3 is TGTGCCAGCAGCCAAGGGGACCGGAGGACCCAGTACTTC. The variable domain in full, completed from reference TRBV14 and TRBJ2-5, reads EAGVTQFPSHSVIEKGQTVTLRCDPISGHDNLYWYRRVMGKEIKFLLHFVKESKQDESGMPNNRFLAERTGGTYSTLKVQPAELEDSGVYFCASSQGDRRTQYFGPGTRLLVL.